This is a list of T cell receptor beta chains from one sample in a study of T cells after yellow fever vaccination. TCRdb fed the 5' RACE reads into MiXCR, producing one record per CDR3 protein. The top ten clones hold over 11% of a sample with nearly 550,000 distinct CDR3 sequences, over 15% of them seen once. This specimen was PBMCs, taken 15 days after the yellow fever booster vaccination. The receptors were sampled from a man aged 25-40 years who received the YFV17D yellow fever vaccine. The CDR3 runs from the conserved cysteine through the conserved F or W. The D gene is left open where the match is weak. Only some rows state a clone size, as once, few, many or a class for expanded clones.

v_gene	d_gene	j_gene	abundance	CDR3aa	CDR3nt
TRBV7-2	-	TRBJ1-2	-	CASSFQGKIYGYTF	TGTGCCAGCAGCTTTCAGGGGAAGATCTATGGCTACACCTTC
TRBV7-9	-	TRBJ1-5	-	CASSWLGQPQHF	TGTGCCAGCAGCTGGCTGGGTCAGCCCCAGCATTTT
TRBV7-2	-	TRBJ2-7	few	CASSFGETSYEQYF	TGTGCCAGCAGCTTTGGAGAAACTTCCTACGAGCAGTACTTC
TRBV25-1	-	TRBJ1-3	-	CASSEGATSGNTIYF	TGTGCCAGCAGTGAAGGAGCCACCTCTGGAAACACCATATATTTT
TRBV6-5	TRBD2	TRBJ2-1	few	CASSYFSGSDEQFF	TGTGCCAGCAGTTACTTTAGCGGGAGCGATGAGCAGTTCTTC
TRBV20-1	TRBD2	TRBJ2-1	few	CSAEKRETDNEQFF	TGCAGTGCAGAAAAGCGGGAGACCGACAATGAGCAGTTCTTC
TRBV5-1	TRBD2	TRBJ2-1	many	CASKNAGGGSYNEQFF	TGCGCCAGCAAAAACGCGGGGGGCGGGAGCTACAATGAGCAGTTCTTC
TRBV2	TRBD1	TRBJ2-7	-	CASGTDRGNYEQYF	TGTGCCAGCGGAACGGACAGGGGTAACTACGAGCAGTACTTC
TRBV5-4	TRBD2	TRBJ2-1	-	CASSLGLAGSGGEQFF	TGTGCCAGCAGCTTGGGACTAGCGGGGTCGGGGGGTGAGCAGTTCTTC
TRBV10-3	TRBD2	TRBJ2-7	few	CAISAGGGYEQYF	TGTGCCATCAGTGCGGGAGGCGGGTACGAGCAGTACTTC
TRBV4-2	TRBD2	TRBJ2-2	-	CASSPTLNLAGGSTGELFF	TGTGCCAGCAGTCCCACCCTTAACCTAGCGGGAGGAAGCACCGGGGAGCTGTTTTTT
TRBV6-2/TRBV6-3	TRBD2	TRBJ2-2	few	CASSYTVLAGLPNTGELFF	TGTGCCAGCAGTTACACCGTACTAGCGGGCCTACCCAACACCGGGGAGCTGTTTTTT
TRBV7-8	-	TRBJ1-5	-	CASSFGRGGGNQPQHF	TGTGCCAGCAGCTTCGGACGGGGAGGAGGCAATCAGCCCCAGCATTTT
TRBV27	-	TRBJ2-3	-	CASSFSVAPTDTQYF	TGTGCCAGCAGTTTCTCAGTAGCACCGACAGATACGCAGTATTTT
TRBV20-1	-	TRBJ2-2	few	CSARPPLSNTGELFF	TGCAGTGCTAGACCACCCCTATCGAACACCGGGGAGCTGTTTTTT
TRBV15	TRBD2	TRBJ2-5	-	CATSRESYGEGETQYF	TGTGCCACCAGCAGAGAATCCTATGGGGAGGGAGAGACCCAGTACTTC